This TCR beta chain was identified in a study of T cell responses to AZD1222 COVID-19 vaccine. The CDR3 extends over 15 amino acids. Germline lookup yields CDR1 SGHVS and CDR2 FQNEAQ. V lost 1 base, J lost 0 bases, and 10 bases lay in between. Repertoires were generated with immunoSEQ multiplex PCR, while TCRdb's copy carries only in-frame clones and drops some. This sample has under 110,000 clones, with about 86% found just once. The V call is TRBV7-8, the J call TRBJ2-7; D gene ambiguous. The receptor comes from an adult in good health. The specimen was peripheral blood, collected on day 0 of AZD1222 vaccination. CDR3 DNA sequence: TGTGCCAGCAGCTTAGAGGCGGTCAGCTCCTACGAGCAGTACTTC. It is translated as CASSLEAVSSYEQYF.